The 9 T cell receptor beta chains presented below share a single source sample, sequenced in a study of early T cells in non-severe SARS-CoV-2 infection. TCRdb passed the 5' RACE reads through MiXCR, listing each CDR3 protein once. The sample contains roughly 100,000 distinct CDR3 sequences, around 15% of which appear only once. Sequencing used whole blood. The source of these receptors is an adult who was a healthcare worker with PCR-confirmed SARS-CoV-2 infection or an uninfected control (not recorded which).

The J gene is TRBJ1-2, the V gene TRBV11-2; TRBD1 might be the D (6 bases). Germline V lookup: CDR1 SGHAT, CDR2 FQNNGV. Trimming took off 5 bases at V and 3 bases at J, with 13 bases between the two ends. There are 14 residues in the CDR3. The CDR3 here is CASSAAGEYYGYTF. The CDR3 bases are TGTGCCAGCAGCGCAGCAGGGGAGTACTATGGCTACACCTTC. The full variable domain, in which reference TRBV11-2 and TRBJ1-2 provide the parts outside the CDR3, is EAGVAQSPRYKIIEKRQSVAFWCNPISGHATLYWYQQILGQGPKLLIQFQNNGVVDDSQLPKDRFSAERLKGVDSTLKIQPAKLEDSAVYLCASSAAGEYYGYTFGSGTRLTVV.

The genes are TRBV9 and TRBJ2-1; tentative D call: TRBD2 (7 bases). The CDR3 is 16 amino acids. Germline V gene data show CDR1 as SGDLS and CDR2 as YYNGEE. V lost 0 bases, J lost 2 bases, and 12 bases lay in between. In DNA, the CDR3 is TGTGCCAGCAGCGTAGGGGGCGGGGGCCCCTACAATGAGCAGTTCTTC. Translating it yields CASSVGGGGPYNEQFF. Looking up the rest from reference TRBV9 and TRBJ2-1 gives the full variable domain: DSGVTQTPKHLITATGQRVTLRCSPRSGDLSVYWYQQSLDQGLQFLIQYYNGEERAKGNILERFSAQQFPDLHSELNLSSLELGDSALYFCASSVGGGGPYNEQFFGPGTRLTVL.

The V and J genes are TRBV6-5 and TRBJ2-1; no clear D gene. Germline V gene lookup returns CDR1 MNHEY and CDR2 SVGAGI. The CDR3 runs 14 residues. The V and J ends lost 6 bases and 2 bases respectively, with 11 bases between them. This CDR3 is CASSPPRTYNEQFF. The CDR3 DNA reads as TGTGCCAGCAGCCCGCCTAGAACCTACAATGAGCAGTTCTTC.

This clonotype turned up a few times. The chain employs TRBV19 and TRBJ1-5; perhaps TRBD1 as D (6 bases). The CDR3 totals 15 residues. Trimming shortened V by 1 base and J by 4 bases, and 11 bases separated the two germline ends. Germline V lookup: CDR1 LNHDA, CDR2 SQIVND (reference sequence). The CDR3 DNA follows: TGTGCCAGTAGTATAGCGGGACATCTGAATCAGCCCCAGCATTTT. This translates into CASSIAGHLNQPQHF. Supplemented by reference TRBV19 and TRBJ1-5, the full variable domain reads DGGITQSPKYLFRKEGQNVTLSCEQNLNHDAMYWYRQDPGQGLRLIYYSQIVNDFQKGDIAEGYSVSREKKESFPLTVTSAQKNPTAFYLCASSIAGHLNQPQHFGDGTRLSIL.

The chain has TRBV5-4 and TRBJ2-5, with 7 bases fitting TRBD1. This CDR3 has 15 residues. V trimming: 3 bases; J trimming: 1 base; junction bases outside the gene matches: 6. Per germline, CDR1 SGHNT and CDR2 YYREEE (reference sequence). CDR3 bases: TGTGCCAGCAGCTGGAAGTGGGACAGCCAAGAGACCCAGTACTTC. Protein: CASSWKWDSQETQYF. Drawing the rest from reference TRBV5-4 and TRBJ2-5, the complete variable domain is ETGVTQSPTHLIKTRGQQVTLRCSSQSGHNTVSWYQQALGQGPQFIFQYYREEENGRGNFPPRFSGLQFPNYSSELNVNALELDDSALYLCASSWKWDSQETQYFGPGTRLLVL.

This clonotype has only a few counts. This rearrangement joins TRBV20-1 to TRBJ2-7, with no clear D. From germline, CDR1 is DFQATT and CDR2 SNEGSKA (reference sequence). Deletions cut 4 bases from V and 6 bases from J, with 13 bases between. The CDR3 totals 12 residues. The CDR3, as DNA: TGCAGTGCTATACCGGGCCCCTCCGAGCAGTACTTC. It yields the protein CSAIPGPSEQYF.

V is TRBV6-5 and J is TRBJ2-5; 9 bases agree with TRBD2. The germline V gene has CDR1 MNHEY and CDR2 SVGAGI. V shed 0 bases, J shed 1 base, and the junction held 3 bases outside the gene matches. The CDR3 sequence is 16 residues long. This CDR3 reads CASSYSSGGPQETQYF. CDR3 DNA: TGTGCCAGCAGTTACTCTAGCGGGGGACCCCAAGAGACCCAGTACTTC.

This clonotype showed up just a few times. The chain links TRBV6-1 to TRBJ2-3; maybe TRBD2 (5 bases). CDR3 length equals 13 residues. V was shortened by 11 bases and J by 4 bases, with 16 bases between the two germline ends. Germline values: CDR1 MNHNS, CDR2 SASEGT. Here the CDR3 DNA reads TGTGCCTTGAGGGATCCCGGTGCAGATACGCAGTATTTT. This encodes CALRDPGADTQYF.

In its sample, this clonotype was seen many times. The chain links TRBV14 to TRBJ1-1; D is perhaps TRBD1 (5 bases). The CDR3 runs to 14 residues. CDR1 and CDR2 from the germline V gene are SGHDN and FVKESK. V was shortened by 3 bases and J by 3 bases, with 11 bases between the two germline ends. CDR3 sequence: CASSHNRGDTEAFF. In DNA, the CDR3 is TGTGCCAGCAGCCACAATAGAGGGGACACTGAAGCTTTCTTT.